The 3 T cell receptor beta chains below come from one sample, sequenced in a study of control samples from healthy donors and cancer patients. The repertoire was sequenced with immunoSEQ multiplex PCR; TCRdb's copy has only in-frame clones and lacks some. The table records around 130,000 clones, 89% of them present only once. The sample consisted of blood. The receptors shown here come from a man aged 50-60 years in good health.

This clone has more than one count but fewer than ten. CDR3 residues: CASSEPLGAATEAFF. In nucleotides, the CDR3 is TGTGCCAGCAGTGAACCCCTAGGGGCAGCCACTGAAGCTTTCTTT. The V call is TRBV6-1, the J call TRBJ1-1, with D perhaps matching TRBD1 (5 bases). V lost 2 bases, J lost 4 bases, and 14 bases lay in between. The CDR3 has 15 amino acids. The germline CDR1 and CDR2 sequences are MNHNS and SASEGT.

This clone has only a few counts. The rearrangement links TRBV5-6 to TRBJ2-3; D might be TRBD1 (6 bases). V shed 2 bases and J shed 1 base, with 14 bases lying between them. Germline CDR1 is SGHDT and CDR2 is YYEEEE. The CDR3 sequence is 16 residues long. CDR3 amino acids: CASSLARGDGTDTQYF. The CDR3 DNA is TGTGCCAGCAGCTTAGCCAGGGGAGACGGCACAGATACGCAGTATTTT.

The chain joins TRBV24-1 to TRBJ2-1; D remains ambiguous. This CDR3 region has 12 residues. From germline, CDR1 is KGHDR and CDR2 SFDVKD. The V and J ends lost 5 bases and 4 bases respectively, with 5 bases between them. In nucleotides, the CDR3 is TGTGCCACCAGTGGCAGTTACAATGAGCAGTTCTTC. Protein product: CATSGSYNEQFF.